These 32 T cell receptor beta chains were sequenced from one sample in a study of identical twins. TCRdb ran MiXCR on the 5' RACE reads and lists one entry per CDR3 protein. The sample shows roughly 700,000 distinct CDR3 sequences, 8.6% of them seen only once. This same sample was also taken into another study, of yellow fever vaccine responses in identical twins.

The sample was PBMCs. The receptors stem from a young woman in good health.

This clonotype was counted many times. The CDR3 region is CASSWRGSGDAQYF. CDR3 sequence (DNA): TGTGCCAGCAGCTGGAGGGGTTCAGGAGACGCGCAGTACTTC. The rearrangement joins TRBV7-9 to TRBJ2-7; D may be TRBD2 (6 bases). With 4 bases removed from V and 9 bases from J, the gap between germline ends came to 19 bases. This CDR3 region has 14 residues. Germline CDR1 and CDR2: SEHNR and FQNEAQ (reference sequence).

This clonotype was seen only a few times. Here the CDR3 DNA reads TGTGCCAGCAGTGAGGGGGTTAGCGGGAGCTCCTACAATGAGCAGTTCTTC. Residues: CASSEGVSGSSYNEQFF. The chain uses TRBV2 and TRBJ2-1; 9 nucleotides line up with TRBD2. The V segment lost 3 bases and the J segment 0 bases; nucleotides outside the gene matches: 6. Germline V lookup: CDR1 SNHLY, CDR2 FYNNEI. The CDR3 is 17 residues long.

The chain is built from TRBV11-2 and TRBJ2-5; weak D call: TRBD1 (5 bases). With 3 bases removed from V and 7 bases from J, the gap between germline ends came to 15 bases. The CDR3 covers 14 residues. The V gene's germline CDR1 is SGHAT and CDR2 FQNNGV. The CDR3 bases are TGTGCCAGCAGCTTGGGCCTAGGGGTGGGGACCCAGTACTTC. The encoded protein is CASSLGLGVGTQYF.

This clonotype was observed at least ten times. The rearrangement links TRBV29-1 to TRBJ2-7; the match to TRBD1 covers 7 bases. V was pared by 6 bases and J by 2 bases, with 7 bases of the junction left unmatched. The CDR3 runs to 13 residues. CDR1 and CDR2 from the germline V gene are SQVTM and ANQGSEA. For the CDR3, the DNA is TGCAGCGTCCCAGCTGGGACAGCCTACGAGCAGTACTTC. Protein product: CSVPAGTAYEQYF.

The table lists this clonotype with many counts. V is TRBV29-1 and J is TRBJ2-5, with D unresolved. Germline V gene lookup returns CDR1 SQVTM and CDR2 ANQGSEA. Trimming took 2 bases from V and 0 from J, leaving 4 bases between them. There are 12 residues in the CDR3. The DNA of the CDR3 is TGCAGCGTTGAAAAACACCAAGAGACCCAGTACTTC. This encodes CSVEKHQETQYF.

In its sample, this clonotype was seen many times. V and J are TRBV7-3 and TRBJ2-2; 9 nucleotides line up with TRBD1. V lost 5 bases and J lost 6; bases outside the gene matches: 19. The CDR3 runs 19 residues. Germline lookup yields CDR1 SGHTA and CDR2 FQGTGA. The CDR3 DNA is TGTGCCAGCAGCCAAGCACGCCACGAACAGGGGGCTAGGGCCGGGGAGCTGTTTTTT. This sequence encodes CASSQARHEQGARAGELFF.

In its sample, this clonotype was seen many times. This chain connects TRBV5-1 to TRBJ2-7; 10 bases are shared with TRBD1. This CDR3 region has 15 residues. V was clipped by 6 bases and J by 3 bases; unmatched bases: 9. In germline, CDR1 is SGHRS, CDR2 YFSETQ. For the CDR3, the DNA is TGCGCCAGCACCCGTGGACAGGGGGTGAACTACGAGCAGTACTTC. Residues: CASTRGQGVNYEQYF.

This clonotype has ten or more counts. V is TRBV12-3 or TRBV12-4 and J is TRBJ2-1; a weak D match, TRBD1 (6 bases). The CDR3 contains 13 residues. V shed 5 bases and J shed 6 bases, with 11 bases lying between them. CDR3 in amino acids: CASSQTGSNEQFF. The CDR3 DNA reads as TGTGCCAGCAGTCAAACAGGGTCCAATGAGCAGTTCTTC.

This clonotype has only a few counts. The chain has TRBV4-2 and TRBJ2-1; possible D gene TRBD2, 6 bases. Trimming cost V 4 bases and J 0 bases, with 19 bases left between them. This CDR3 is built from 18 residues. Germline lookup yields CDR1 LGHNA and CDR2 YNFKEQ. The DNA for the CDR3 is TGTGCCAGCAGCCTGGAGTGGGCGGGGCAGCGCTCCTACAATGAGCAGTTCTTC. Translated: CASSLEWAGQRSYNEQFF.

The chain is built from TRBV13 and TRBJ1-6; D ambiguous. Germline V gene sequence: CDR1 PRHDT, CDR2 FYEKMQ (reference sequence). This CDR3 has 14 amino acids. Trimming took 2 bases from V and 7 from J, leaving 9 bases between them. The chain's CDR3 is CASSLSPGNSPLHF. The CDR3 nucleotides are TGTGCCAGCAGCTTAAGTCCGGGGAATTCACCCCTCCACTTT.

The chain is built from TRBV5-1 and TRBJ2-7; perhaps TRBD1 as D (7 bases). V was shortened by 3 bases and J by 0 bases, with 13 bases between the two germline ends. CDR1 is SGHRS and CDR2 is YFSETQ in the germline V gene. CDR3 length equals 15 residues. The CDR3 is CASSWGDRSSYEQYF. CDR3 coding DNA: TGCGCCAGCAGCTGGGGGGACAGAAGCTCCTACGAGCAGTACTTC. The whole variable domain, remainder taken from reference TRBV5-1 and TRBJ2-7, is KAGVTQTPRYLIKTRGQQVTLSCSPISGHRSVSWYQQTPGQGLQFLFEYFSETQRNKGNFPGRFSGRQFSNSRSEMNVSTLELGDSALYLCASSWGDRSSYEQYFGPGTRLTVT.

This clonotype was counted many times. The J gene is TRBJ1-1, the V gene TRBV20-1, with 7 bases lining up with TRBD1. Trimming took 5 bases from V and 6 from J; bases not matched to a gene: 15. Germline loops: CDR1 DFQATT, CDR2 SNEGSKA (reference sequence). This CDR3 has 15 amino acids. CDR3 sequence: CSADPGQTWSSEAFF. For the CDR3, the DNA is TGCAGTGCTGATCCGGGACAGACATGGAGCTCTGAAGCTTTCTTT.

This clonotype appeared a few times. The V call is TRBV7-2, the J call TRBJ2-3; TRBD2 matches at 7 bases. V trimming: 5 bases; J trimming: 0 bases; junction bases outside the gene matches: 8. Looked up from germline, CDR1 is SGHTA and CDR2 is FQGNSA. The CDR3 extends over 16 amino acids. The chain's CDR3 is CASSPRTRLSTDTQYF. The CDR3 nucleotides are TGTGCCAGCAGCCCGAGGACTAGGTTAAGCACAGATACGCAGTATTTT.

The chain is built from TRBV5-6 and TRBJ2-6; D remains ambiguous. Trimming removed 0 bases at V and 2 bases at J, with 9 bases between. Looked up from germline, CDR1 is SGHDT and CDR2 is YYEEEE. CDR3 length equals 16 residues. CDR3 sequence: CASSLGGGTGANVLTF. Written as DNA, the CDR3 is TGTGCCAGCAGCTTGGGAGGTGGTACTGGGGCCAACGTCCTGACTTTC.

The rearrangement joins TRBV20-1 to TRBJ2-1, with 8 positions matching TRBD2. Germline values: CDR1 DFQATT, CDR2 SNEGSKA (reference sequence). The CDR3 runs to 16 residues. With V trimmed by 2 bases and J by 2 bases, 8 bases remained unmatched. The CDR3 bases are TGCAGTGCTAGATCGGCGGCGGGAGGCACCTACAATGAGCAGTTCTTC. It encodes CSARSAAGGTYNEQFF.

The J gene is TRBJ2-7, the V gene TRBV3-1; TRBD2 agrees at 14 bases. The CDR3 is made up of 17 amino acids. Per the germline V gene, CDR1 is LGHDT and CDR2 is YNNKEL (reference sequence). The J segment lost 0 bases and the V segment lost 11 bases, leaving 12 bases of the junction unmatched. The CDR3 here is CAFSPRTSGGTSYEQYF. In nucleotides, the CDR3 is TGTGCCTTCAGTCCCCGGACTAGCGGGGGGACCTCCTACGAGCAGTACTTC.

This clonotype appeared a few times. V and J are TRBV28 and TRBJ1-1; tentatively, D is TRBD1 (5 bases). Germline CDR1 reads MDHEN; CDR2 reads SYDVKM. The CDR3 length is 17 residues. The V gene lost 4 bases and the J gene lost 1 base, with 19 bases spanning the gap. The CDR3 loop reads CASSSPTWGVGNTEAFF. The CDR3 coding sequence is TGTGCCAGCAGTTCCCCCACCTGGGGGGTGGGGAACACTGAAGCTTTCTTT.

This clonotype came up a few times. The CDR3 here is CASSYEAGGVAKNIQYF. The CDR3 region has the DNA TGTGCCAGCAGTTACGAGGCGGGAGGGGTAGCCAAAAACATTCAGTACTTC. The chain has TRBV6-5 and TRBJ2-4; 9 bases are a match to TRBD2. The V gene end was trimmed by 2 bases and the J gene end by 0 bases; junction bases not matched to a gene: 5. Germline V gene data show CDR1 as MNHEY and CDR2 as SVGAGI. This CDR3 region has 17 residues.

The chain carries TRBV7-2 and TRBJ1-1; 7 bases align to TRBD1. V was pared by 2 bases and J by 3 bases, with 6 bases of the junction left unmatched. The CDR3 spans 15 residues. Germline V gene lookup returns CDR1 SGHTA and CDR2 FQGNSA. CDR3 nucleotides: TGTGCCAGCAGCTTACGACAGGGCACCGACACTGAAGCTTTCTTT. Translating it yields CASSLRQGTDTEAFF.

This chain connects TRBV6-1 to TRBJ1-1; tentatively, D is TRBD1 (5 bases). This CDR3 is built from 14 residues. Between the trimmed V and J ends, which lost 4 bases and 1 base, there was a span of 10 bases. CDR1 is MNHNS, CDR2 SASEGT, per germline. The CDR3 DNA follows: TGTGCCAGCAGTGGGGGACCGAGGAACACTGAAGCTTTCTTT. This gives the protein CASSGGPRNTEAFF.

Here the CDR3 reads CASTWESGSPLHF. The CDR3 DNA follows: TGCGCCAGCACTTGGGAATCGGGTTCACCCCTCCACTTT. The chain links TRBV5-1 to TRBJ1-6; D is uncertain. CDR1 and CDR2 (germline): SGHRS, YFSETQ. The CDR3 has 13 residues. V dropped 6 bases and J dropped 9 bases, with 13 bases sitting between them. Using reference TRBV5-1 and TRBJ1-6 for the parts outside the CDR3, the full variable domain is KAGVTQTPRYLIKTRGQQVTLSCSPISGHRSVSWYQQTPGQGLQFLFEYFSETQRNKGNFPGRFSGRQFSNSRSEMNVSTLELGDSALYLCASTWESGSPLHFGNGTRLTVT.

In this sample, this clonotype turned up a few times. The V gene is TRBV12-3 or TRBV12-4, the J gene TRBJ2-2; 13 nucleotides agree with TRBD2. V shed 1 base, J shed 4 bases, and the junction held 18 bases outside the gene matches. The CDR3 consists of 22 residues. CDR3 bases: TGTGCCAGCAGTTTAGGTGGGACTAGCGGGATACTCCCTCCTAAATTCACCGGGGAGCTGTTTTTT. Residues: CASSLGGTSGILPPKFTGELFF.

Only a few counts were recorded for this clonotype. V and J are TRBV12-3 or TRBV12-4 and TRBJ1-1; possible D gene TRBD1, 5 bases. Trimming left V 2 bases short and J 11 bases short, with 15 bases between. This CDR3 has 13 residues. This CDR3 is CASSLLRGIGAFF. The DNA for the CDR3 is TGTGCCAGCAGTTTATTACGGGGGATTGGGGCTTTCTTT.

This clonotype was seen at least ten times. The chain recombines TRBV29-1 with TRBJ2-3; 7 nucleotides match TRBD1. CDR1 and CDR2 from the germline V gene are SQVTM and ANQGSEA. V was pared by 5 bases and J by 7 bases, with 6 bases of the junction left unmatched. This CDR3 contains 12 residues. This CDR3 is CSVLTGINTQYF. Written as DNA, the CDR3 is TGCAGCGTTCTGACAGGGATAAATACGCAGTATTTT.

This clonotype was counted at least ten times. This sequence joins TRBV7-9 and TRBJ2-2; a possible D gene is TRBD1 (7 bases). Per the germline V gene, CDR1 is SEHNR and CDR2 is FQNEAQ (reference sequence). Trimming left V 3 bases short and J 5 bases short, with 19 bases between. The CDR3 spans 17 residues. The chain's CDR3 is CASSFHPGGTSTGELFF. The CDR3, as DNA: TGTGCCAGCAGCTTCCACCCAGGGGGGACAAGTACCGGGGAGCTGTTTTTT.

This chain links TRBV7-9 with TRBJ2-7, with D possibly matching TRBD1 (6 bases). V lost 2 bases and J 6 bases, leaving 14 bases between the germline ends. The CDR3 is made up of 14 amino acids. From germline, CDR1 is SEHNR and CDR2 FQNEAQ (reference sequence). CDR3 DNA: TGTGCCAGCAGCTTACGGCAGGGGTCGTCCGAGCAGTACTTC. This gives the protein CASSLRQGSSEQYF.

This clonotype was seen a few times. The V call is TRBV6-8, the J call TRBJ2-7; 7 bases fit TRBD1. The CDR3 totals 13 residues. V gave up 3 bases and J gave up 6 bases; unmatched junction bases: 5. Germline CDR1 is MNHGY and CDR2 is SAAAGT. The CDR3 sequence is CASSYETGFEQYF. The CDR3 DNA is TGTGCCAGCAGTTATGAGACAGGGTTCGAGCAGTACTTC.

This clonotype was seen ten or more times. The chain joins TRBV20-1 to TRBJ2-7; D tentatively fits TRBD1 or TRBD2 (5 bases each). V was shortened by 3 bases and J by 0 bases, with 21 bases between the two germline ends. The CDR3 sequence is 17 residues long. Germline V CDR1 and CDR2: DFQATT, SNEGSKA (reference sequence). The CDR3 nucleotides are TGCAGTGCTAGTGGTGCGGCAGGGACCGTGATCTCCTACGAGCAGTACTTC. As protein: CSASGAAGTVISYEQYF.

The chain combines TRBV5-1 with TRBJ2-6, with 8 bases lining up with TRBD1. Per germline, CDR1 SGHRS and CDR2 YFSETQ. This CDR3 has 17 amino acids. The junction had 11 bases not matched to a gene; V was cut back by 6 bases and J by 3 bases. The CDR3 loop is CASKVTTGELGANVLTF. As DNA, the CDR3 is TGCGCCAGCAAGGTGACGACAGGGGAACTTGGGGCCAACGTCCTGACTTTC.

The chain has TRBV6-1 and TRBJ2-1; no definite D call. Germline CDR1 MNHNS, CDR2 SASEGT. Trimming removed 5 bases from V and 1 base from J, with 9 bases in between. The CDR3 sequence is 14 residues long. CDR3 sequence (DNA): TGTGCCAGCAGTCCAATGGGGTCCTACAATGAGCAGTTCTTC. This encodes CASSPMGSYNEQFF.

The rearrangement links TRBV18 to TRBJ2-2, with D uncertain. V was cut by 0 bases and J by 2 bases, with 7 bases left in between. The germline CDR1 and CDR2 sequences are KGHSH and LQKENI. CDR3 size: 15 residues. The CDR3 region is CASSPPPENTGELFF. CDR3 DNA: TGTGCCAGCTCACCACCGCCAGAAAACACCGGGGAGCTGTTTTTT.

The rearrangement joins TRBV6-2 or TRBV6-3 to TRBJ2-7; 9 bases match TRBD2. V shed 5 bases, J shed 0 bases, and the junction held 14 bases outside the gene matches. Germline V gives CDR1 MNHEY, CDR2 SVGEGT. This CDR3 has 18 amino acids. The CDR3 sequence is CASSPFVVAGANSYEQYF. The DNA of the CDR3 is TGTGCCAGCAGTCCTTTTGTGGTAGCGGGAGCTAACTCCTACGAGCAGTACTTC.